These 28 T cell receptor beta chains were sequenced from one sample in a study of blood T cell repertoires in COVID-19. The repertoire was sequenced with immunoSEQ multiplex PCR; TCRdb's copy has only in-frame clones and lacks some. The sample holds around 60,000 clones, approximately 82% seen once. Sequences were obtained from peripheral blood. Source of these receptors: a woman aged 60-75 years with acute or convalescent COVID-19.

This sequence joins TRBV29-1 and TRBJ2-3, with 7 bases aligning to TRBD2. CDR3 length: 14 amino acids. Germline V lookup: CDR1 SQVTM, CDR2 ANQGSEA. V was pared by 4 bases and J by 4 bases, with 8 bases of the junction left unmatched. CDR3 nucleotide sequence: TGCAGCGTTGTGTCTGGACTAGACTCAGATACGCAGTATTTT. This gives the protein CSVVSGLDSDTQYF.

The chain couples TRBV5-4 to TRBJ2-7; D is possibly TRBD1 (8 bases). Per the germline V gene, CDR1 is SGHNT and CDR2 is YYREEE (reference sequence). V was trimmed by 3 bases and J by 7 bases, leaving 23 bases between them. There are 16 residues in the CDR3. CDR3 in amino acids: CASSYGGGQAVKEQYF. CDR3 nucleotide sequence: TGTGCCAGCAGCTATGGGGGGGGACAGGCGGTAAAGGAGCAGTACTTC. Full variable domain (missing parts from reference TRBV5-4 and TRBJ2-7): ETGVTQSPTHLIKTRGQQVTLRCSSQSGHNTVSWYQQALGQGPQFIFQYYREEENGRGNFPPRFSGLQFPNYSSELNVNALELDDSALYLCASSYGGGQAVKEQYFGPGTRLTVT.

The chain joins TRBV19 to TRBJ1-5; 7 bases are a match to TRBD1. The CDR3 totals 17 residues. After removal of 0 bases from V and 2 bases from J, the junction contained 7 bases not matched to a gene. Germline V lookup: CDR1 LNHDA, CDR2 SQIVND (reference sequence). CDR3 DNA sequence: TGTGCCAGTAGTATAGACAAGGACAGGTCCGGCAATCAGCCCCAGCATTTT. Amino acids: CASSIDKDRSGNQPQHF.

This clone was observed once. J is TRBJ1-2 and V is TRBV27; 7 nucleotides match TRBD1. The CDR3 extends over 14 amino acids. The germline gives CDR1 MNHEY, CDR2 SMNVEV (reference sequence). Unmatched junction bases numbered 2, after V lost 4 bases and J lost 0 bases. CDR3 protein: CASSSGTANYGYTF. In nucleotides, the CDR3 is TGTGCCAGCAGTTCGGGGACAGCTAACTATGGCTACACCTTC.

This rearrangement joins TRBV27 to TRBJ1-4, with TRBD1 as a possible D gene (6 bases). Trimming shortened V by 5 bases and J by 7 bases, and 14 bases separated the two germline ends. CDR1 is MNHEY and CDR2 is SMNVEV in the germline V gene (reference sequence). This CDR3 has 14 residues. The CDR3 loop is CASSKQGIREKLFF. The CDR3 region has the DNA TGTGCCAGCAGTAAACAGGGAATTCGTGAAAAACTGTTTTTT.

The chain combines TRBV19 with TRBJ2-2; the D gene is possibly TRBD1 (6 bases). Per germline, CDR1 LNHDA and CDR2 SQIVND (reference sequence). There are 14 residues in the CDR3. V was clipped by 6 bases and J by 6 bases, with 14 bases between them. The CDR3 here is CASRQGRLAGELFF. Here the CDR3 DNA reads TGTGCCAGTAGGCAGGGGAGATTAGCCGGGGAGCTGTTTTTT.

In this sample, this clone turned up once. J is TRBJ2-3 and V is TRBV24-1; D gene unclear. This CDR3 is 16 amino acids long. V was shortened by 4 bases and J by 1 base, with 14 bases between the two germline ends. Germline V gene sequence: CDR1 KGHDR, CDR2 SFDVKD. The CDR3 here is CATSDPPRIGTDTQYF. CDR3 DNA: TGTGCCACCAGTGACCCCCCCAGAATCGGCACAGATACGCAGTATTTT.

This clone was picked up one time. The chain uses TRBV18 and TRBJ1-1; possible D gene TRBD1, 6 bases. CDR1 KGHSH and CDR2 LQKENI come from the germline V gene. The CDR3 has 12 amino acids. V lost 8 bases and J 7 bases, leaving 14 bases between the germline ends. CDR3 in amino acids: CASTRGFGEAFF. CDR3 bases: TGTGCCAGCACAAGGGGGTTCGGTGAAGCTTTCTTT.

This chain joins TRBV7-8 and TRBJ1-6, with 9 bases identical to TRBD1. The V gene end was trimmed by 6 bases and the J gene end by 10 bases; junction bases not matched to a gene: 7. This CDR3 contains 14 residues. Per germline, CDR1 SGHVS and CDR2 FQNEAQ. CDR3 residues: CASSPTGGSSPLHF. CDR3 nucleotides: TGTGCCAGCAGTCCGACAGGGGGGTCCTCACCCCTCCACTTT.

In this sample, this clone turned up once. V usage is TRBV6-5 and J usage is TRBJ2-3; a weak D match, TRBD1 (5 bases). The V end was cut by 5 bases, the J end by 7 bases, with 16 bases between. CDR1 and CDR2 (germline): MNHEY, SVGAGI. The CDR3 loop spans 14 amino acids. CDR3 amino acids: CASSRTSPGYTQYF. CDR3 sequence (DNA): TGTGCCAGCAGTCGTACTTCTCCAGGGTATACGCAGTATTTT.

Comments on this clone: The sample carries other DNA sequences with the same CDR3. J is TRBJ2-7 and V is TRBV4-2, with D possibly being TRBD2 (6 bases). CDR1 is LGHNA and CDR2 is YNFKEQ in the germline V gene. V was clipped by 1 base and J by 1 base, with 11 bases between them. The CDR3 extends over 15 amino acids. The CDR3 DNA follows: TGTGCCAGCAGCCAAGGTTCCGGGGGTTCCTACGAGCAGTACTTC. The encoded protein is CASSQGSGGSYEQYF.

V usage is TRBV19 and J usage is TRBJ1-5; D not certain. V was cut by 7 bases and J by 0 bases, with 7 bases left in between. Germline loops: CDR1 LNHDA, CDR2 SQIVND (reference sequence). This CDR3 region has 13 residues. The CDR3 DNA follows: TGTGCCAGTACAGCGTATAGCAATCAGCCCCAGCATTTT. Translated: CASTAYSNQPQHF.

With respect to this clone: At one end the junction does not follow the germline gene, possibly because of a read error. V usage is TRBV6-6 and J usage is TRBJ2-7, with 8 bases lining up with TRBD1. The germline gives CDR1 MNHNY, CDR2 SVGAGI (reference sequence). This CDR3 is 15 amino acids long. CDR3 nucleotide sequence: TGTGCCAGCAGCCTCCGACAGGGGACCTCCCACGAGCAGTACTTC. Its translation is CASSLRQGTSHEQYF.

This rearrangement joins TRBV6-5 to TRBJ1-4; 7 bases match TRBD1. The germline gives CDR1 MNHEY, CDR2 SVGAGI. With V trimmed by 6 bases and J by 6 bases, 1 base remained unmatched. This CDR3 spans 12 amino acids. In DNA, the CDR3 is TGTGCCAGCAGCGGGACAGATGAAAAACTGTTTTTT. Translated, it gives CASSGTDEKLFF.

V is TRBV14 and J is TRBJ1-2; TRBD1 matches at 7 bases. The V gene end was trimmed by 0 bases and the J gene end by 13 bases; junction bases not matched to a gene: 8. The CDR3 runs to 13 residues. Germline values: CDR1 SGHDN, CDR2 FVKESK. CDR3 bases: TGTGCCAGCAGCCAAGACCTAACAGGGGAGGTCACCTTC. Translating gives CASSQDLTGEVTF. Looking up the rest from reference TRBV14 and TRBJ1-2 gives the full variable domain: EAGVTQFPSHSVIEKGQTVTLRCDPISGHDNLYWYRRVMGKEIKFLLHFVKESKQDESGMPNNRFLAERTGGTYSTLKVQPAELEDSGVYFCASSQDLTGEVTFGSGTRLTVV.

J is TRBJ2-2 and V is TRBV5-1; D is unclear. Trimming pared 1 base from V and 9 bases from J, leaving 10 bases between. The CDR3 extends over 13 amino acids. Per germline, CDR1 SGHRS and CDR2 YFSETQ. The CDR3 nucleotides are TGCGCCAGCAGCTTGTCGGGTGCGAGGGAGCTGTTTTTT. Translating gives CASSLSGARELFF.

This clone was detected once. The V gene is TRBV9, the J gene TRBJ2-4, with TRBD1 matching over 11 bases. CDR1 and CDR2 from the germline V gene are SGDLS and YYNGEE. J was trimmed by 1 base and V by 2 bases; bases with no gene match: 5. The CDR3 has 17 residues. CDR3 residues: CASSVSGTGGAKNIQYF. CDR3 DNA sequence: TGTGCCAGCAGCGTTTCCGGGACAGGGGGTGCCAAAAACATTCAGTACTTC.

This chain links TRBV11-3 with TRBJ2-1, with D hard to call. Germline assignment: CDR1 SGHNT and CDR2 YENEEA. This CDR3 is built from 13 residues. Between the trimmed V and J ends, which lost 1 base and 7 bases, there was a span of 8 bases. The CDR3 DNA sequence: TGTGCCAGCAGCTTAGGCTATGCGAATGAGCAGTTCTTC. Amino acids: CASSLGYANEQFF.

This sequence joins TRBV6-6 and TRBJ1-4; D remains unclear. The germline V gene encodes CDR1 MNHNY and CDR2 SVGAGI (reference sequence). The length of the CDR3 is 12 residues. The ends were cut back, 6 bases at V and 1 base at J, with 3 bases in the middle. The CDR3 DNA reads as TGTGCCAGCAGCGTAACTAATGAAAAACTGTTTTTT. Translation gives CASSVTNEKLFF.

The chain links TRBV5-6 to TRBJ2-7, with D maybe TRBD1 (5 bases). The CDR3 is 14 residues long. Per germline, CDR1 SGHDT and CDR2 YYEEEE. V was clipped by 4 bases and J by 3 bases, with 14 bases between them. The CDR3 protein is CASSPVRANYEQYF. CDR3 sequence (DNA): TGTGCCAGCAGCCCGGTCAGGGCGAACTACGAGCAGTACTTC.

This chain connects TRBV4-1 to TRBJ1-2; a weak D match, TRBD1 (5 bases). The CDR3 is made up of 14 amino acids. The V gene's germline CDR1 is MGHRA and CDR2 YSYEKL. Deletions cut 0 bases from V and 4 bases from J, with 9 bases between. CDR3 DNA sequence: TGCGCCAGCAGCCAAGATTTGACAGTCTATGGCTACACCTTC. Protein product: CASSQDLTVYGYTF.

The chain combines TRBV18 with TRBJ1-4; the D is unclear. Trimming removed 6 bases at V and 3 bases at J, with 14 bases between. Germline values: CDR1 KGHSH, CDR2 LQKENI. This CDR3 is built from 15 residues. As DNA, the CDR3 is TGTGCCAGCTCGGGAGCTGGCGGCGCTAATGAAAAACTGTTTTTT. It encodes CASSGAGGANEKLFF.

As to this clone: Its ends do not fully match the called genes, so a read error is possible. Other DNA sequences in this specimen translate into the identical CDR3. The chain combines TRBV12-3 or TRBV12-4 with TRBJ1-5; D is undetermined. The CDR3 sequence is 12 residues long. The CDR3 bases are TGTGCCAGCAGCTTAGGGCTTCAGCCCCAGCATTTT. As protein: CASSLGLQPQHF.

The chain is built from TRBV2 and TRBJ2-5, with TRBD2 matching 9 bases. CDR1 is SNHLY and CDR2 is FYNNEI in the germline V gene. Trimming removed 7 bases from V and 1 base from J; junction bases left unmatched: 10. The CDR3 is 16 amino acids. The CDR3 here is CASTPGVAGAQETQYF. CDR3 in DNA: TGTGCCAGCACACCGGGGGTAGCGGGGGCCCAAGAGACCCAGTACTTC.

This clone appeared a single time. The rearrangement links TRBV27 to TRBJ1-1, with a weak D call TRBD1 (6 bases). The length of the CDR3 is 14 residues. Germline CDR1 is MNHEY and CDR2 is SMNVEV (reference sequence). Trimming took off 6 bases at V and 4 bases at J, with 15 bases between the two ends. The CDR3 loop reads CASSPGGDLTEAFF. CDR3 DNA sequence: TGTGCCAGCAGCCCGGGGGGCGATCTCACTGAAGCTTTCTTT.

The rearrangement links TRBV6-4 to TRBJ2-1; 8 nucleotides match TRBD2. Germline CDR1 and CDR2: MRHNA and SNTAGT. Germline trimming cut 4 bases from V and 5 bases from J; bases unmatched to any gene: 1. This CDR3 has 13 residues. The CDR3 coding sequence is TGTGCCAGCAGTGCGGGGGGGCACAATGAGCAGTTCTTC. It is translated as CASSAGGHNEQFF.

For the CDR3, the DNA is TGCGCCAGCAGTGAGTCCCCCCTTCCTACAGGGTCCACTGAAGCTTTCTTT. Translation gives CASSESPLPTGSTEAFF. The genes are TRBV10-1 and TRBJ1-1, with D maybe TRBD1 (6 bases). From germline, CDR1 is WNHNN and CDR2 SYGVQD (reference sequence). Trimming pared 0 bases from V and 4 bases from J, leaving 18 bases between. This CDR3 has 17 residues.

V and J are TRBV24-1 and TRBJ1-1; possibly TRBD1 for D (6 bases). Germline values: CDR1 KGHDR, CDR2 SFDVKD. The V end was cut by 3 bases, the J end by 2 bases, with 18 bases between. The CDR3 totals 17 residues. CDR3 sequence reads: CATSDGVKGGANTEAFF. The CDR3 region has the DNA TGTGCCACCAGTGATGGGGTCAAGGGGGGGGCCAACACTGAAGCTTTCTTT.